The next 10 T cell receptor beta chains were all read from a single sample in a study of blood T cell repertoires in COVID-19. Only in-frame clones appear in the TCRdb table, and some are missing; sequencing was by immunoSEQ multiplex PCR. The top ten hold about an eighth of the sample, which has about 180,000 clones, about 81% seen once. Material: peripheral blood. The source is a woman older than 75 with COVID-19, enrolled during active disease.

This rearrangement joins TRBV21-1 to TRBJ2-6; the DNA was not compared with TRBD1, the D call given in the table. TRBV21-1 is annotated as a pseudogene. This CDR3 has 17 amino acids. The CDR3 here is CASSKAGGATGANVLTF. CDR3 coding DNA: TGTGCCAGCAGCAAAGCAGGGGGCGCAACTGGGGCCAACGTCCTGACTTTC.

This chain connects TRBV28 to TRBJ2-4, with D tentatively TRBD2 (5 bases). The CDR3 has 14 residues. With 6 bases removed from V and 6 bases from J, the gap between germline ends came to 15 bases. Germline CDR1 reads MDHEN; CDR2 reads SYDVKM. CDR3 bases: TGTGCCAGCAGCTTCGGAGGCGCTGCAAACATTCAGTACTTC. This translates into CASSFGGAANIQYF.

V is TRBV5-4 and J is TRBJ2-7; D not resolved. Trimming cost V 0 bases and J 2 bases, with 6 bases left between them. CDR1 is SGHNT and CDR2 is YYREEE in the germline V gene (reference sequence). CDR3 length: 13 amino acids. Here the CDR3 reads CASSLGAAYEQYF. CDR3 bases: TGTGCCAGCAGCTTGGGGGCAGCCTACGAGCAGTACTTC.

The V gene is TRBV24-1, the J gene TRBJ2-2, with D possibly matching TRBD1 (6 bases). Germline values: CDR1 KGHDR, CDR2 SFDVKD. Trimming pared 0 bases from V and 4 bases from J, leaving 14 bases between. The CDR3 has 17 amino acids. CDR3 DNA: TGTGCCACCAGTGATTTGTGGCAGGGGTCGGGCACCGGGGAGCTGTTTTTT. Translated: CATSDLWQGSGTGELFF.

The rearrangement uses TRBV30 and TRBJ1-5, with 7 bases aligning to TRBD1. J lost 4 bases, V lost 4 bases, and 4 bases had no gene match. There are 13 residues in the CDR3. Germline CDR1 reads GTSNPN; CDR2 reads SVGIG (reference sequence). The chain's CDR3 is CAWTPTGNQPQHF. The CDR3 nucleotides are TGTGCCTGGACTCCGACAGGGAATCAGCCCCAGCATTTT.

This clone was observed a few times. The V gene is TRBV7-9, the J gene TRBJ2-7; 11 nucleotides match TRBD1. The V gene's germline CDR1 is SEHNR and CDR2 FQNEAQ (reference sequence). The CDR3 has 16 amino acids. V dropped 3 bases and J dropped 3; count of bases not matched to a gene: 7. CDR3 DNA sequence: TGTGCCAGCAGCTTGACCGGGACAGGGGGGCTCTACGAGCAGTACTTC. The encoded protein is CASSLTGTGGLYEQYF.

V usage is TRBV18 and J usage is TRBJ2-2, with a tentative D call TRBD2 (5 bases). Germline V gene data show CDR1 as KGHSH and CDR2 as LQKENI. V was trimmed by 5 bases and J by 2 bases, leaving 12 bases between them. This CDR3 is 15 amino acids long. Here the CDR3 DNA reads TGTGCCAGCTCAACCTCTAGCCCCAACACCGGGGAGCTGTTTTTT. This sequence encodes CASSTSSPNTGELFF.

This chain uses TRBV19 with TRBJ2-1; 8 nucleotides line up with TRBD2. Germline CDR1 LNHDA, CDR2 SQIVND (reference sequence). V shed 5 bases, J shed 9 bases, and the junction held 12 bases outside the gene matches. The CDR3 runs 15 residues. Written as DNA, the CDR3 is TGTGCCAGTAGTGTCCTAGCGGGCTGGACGCTTGAGCAGTTCTTC. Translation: CASSVLAGWTLEQFF.

CDR3: CASSLDSGGADTQYF. The CDR3 region has the DNA TGTGCCAGCAGTTTGGATAGCGGGGGGGCAGATACGCAGTATTTT. This chain links TRBV28 with TRBJ2-3; 11 bases match TRBD2. Unmatched junction bases numbered 3, after V lost 3 bases and J lost 4 bases. The CDR3 covers 15 residues. Germline assignment: CDR1 MDHEN and CDR2 SYDVKM.

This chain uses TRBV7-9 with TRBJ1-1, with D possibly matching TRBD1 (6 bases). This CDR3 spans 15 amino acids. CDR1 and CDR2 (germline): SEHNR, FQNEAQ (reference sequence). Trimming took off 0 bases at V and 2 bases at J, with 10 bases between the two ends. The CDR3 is CASSLAETGNTEAFF. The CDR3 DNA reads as TGTGCCAGCAGCTTAGCGGAGACAGGTAACACTGAAGCTTTCTTT.